The rows below give T cell receptor beta chains drawn from one sample of a study of neoadjuvant anti-PD-1 for oral cavity cancer. Data came from immunoSEQ multiplex PCR; TCRdb stores just in-frame clones and leaves some out. The repertoire holds over 60,000 clones, 80% to 90% seen once, with 2.5% to 3% in the top ten. The sequencing here drew on PBMCs, taken after nivolumab (anti-PD-1) treatment. The source of these receptors is a person between 35 and 79 years old with oral cavity squamous cell carcinoma. Both conserved end residues are part of each CDR3. A D gene is named only where the DNA matches it firmly. Expanded clones are given a class, and other clones once, few, many or no size at all.

V	D	size	J	CDR3	DNA
TRBV6-6	TRBD1	NA	TRBJ1-5	CATRGGDSHQPQHF	TGTGCCACCCGAGGGGGCGATTCCCATCAGCCCCAGCATTTT
TRBV5-1	NA	NA	TRBJ2-1	CASRPTENSYNEQFF	TGCGCCAGCAGGCCGACCGAAAACTCCTACAATGAGCAGTTCTTC
TRBV27	NA	NA	TRBJ1-5	CASSLYAGRVYSNQPQHF	TGTGCCAGCAGTTTATACGCAGGACGGGTGTATAGCAATCAGCCCCAGCATTTT
TRBV5-4	TRBD2	NA	TRBJ2-7	CASHIAGVSYEQYF	TGTGCCAGTCACATAGCGGGGGTTTCCTACGAGCAGTACTTC
TRBV7-9	NA	NA	TRBJ1-6	CASSLGFSPLHF	TGTGCCAGCAGCTTAGGGTTTTCACCCCTCCACTTT
TRBV28	TRBD2	NA	TRBJ2-7	CASGGGSSGEQYF	TGTGCCAGCGGCGGCGGGAGTTCCGGCGAGCAGTACTTC
TRBV6-1	NA	few	TRBJ2-7	CASSSDRNYEQYF	TGTGCCAGCAGTTCCGACAGAAACTACGAGCAGTACTTC
TRBV5-5	TRBD2	NA	TRBJ2-2	CASSGGLAGVSTGELFF	TGTGCCAGCAGCGGGGGACTAGCGGGAGTAAGCACCGGGGAGCTGTTTTTT
TRBV28	TRBD1	once	TRBJ1-4	CASSSVPGQGGKLFF	TGTGCCAGCAGTTCAGTCCCGGGACAGGGGGGGAAACTGTTTTTT
TRBV13	NA	NA	TRBJ2-7	CASSLGAGDLSYEQYF	TGTGCCAGCAGCTTAGGCGCTGGGGATTTAAGTTACGAGCAGTACTTC
TRBV7-3	NA	once	TRBJ1-1	CASSLTKNTEAFF	TGTGCCAGCAGCTTAACAAAGAACACTGAAGCTTTCTTT
TRBV21-1	NA	NA	TRBJ1-3	CASSEGVLADTIYF	TGTGCCAGCAGCGAAGGAGTATTGGCAGACACCATATATTTT
TRBV5-1	NA	NA	TRBJ2-5	CASSLPQETQYF	TGCGCCAGCAGCCTTCCCCAAGAGACCCAGTACTTC
TRBV5-1	TRBD1	NA	TRBJ1-2	CASSLGLDRDAGYTF	TGCGCCAGCAGCTTGGGACTAGACAGGGATGCAGGCTACACCTTC
TRBV27	NA	NA	TRBJ1-1	CASSLHLGGNTEAFF	TGTGCCAGCAGTTTACACTTAGGTGGGAACACTGAAGCTTTCTTT
TRBV6-1	NA	NA	TRBJ2-7	CASTRGSWEQYF	TGTGCCAGCACTCGGGGATCCTGGGAGCAGTACTTC
TRBV5-1	TRBD2	once	TRBJ2-2	CASSLAAGGSPGELFF	TGCGCCAGCAGCTTGGCAGCGGGAGGTTCCCCCGGGGAGCTGTTTTTT
TRBV27	NA	NA	TRBJ1-1	CASSFQGPNTEAFF	TGTGCCAGCAGTTTCCAGGGGCCGAACACTGAAGCTTTCTTT
TRBV7-9	NA	NA	TRBJ1-5	CASSRGIDQPQHF	TGTGCCAGCAGCCGCGGCATCGATCAGCCCCAGCATTTT
TRBV7-3	NA	NA	TRBJ2-3	CASSLGLDTSTDTQYF	TGTGCCAGCAGCTTGGGCCTAGATACAAGCACAGATACGCAGTATTTT
TRBV30	NA	NA	TRBJ1-1	CAWSSQAYTEAFF	TGTGCCTGGAGTAGCCAAGCTTACACTGAAGCTTTCTTT
TRBV14	NA	few	TRBJ1-1	CASSQGTENEAFF	TGTGCCAGCAGCCAAGGGACCGAGAATGAAGCTTTCTTT
TRBV2	NA	NA	TRBJ1-2	CASSESRTNYGYTF	TGTGCCAGCAGTGAAAGCAGAACGAACTATGGCTACACCTTC
TRBV28	TRBD1	NA	TRBJ2-7	CASSSPDRGQYF	TGTGCCAGCAGTTCCCCCGACAGGGGGCAGTACTTC
TRBV5-6	TRBD1	NA	TRBJ2-7	CASSFLRDRAYEQYF	TGTGCCAGCAGCTTTCTGCGCGACAGGGCCTACGAGCAGTACTTC
TRBV30	TRBD2	NA	TRBJ2-5	CAWDPGGQETQYF	TGTGCCTGGGACCCGGGGGGCCAAGAGACCCAGTACTTC
TRBV7-8	TRBD2	NA	TRBJ2-5	CASSLVFRGGKETQYF	TGTGCCAGCAGCTTAGTTTTTAGGGGAGGGAAAGAGACCCAGTACTTC
TRBV30	NA	NA	TRBJ1-3	CAWMTSGNTIYF	TGTGCCTGGATGACCTCTGGAAACACCATATATTTT
TRBV6-6	NA	NA	TRBJ2-6	CASSPGSGANVLTF	TGTGCCAGCAGCCCGGGGTCTGGGGCCAACGTCCTGACTTTC
TRBV11-3	TRBD2	NA	TRBJ2-3	CASSLRAGGADTQYF	TGTGCCAGCAGCCTCCGAGCGGGAGGTGCAGATACGCAGTATTTT
TRBV6-1	TRBD1	NA	TRBJ1-3	CASSVRQGFSGNTIYF	TGTGCCAGCAGTGTGCGACAGGGGTTCTCTGGAAACACCATATATTTT
TRBV7-2	NA	NA	TRBJ2-7	CASSLAGNSYEQYF	TGTGCCAGCAGCTTAGCGGGTAACTCCTACGAGCAGTACTTC
TRBV28	NA	NA	TRBJ1-5	CASENRDLGPQHF	TGTGCCAGCGAGAACAGGGACTTAGGGCCCCAGCATTTT
TRBV19	NA	NA	TRBJ2-5	CASSIAEGMGTQYF	TGTGCCAGTAGTATAGCGGAGGGGATGGGGACCCAGTACTTC
TRBV7-9	NA	few	TRBJ1-2	CASSSAANYGYTF	TGTGCCAGCAGCTCCGCAGCTAACTATGGCTACACCTTC
TRBV30	TRBD1	NA	TRBJ2-7	CAWSLFVGTVAYEQYF	TGTGCCTGGAGTCTTTTCGTCGGGACAGTGGCCTACGAGCAGTACTTC
TRBV27	TRBD1	NA	TRBJ1-4	CASSGQKNEKLFF	TGTGCCAGCTCGGGACAGAAAAATGAAAAACTGTTTTTT
TRBV28	TRBD1	NA	TRBJ1-2	CASSYQGGNYGYTF	TGTGCCAGCAGTTATCAGGGGGGGAACTATGGCTACACCTTC
TRBV2	NA	NA	TRBJ1-2	CASSPQNYGYTF	TGTGCCAGCAGTCCACAGAACTATGGCTACACCTTC
TRBV27	NA	NA	TRBJ2-7	CASSLQGTAFSYEQYF	TGTGCCAGCAGTTTACAAGGGACTGCCTTTTCCTACGAGCAGTACTTC